The sequence of this T cell receptor (beta chain) was determined in a study of glioma-infiltrating T cells after dendritic cell vaccination. Produced via immunoSEQ multiplex PCR; TCRdb's table is partial and in-frame only. The sample contains 100,000 or so clones, 86% of which appear only once. The V and J ends lost 0 bases and 2 bases, in that order; junction bases with no gene match: 3. The CDR3 totals 15 residues. Germline CDR1 reads LNHNV; CDR2 reads YYDKDF (reference sequence). The rearrangement uses TRBV15 and TRBJ1-1, with 7 bases aligning to TRBD1. The clonotype comes from a human donor with glioblastoma. This material consisted of blood, taken before dendritic cell vaccination. This CDR3 reads CATSRDRGTNTEAFF. In DNA form, the CDR3 reads TGTGCCACCAGCAGAGACAGGGGGACTAACACTGAAGCTTTCTTT. Combining the CDR3 with reference TRBV15 and TRBJ1-1 gives the whole variable domain DAMVIQNPRYQVTQFGKPVTLSCSQTLNHNVMYWYQQKSSQAPKLLFHYYDKDFNNEADTPDNFQSRRPNTSFCFLDIRSPGLGDTAMYLCATSRDRGTNTEAFFGQGTRLTVV.